This is a list of T cell receptor beta chains from one sample in a study of CD8 T cells in Susac syndrome. TCRdb itself ran the immunoSEQ multiplex PCR reads through MiXCR, one entry per CDR3 protein. In the table there are around 130,000 distinct CDR3 sequences, approximately 90% of which are singletons. Sequencing was performed on CD8+ T cells from PBMCs. These receptors all stem from a human donor with multiple sclerosis. Both conserved end residues are part of each CDR3. Fields, in order: D gene, CDR3 length, clone size, V gene, J gene, CDR3 protein, CDR3 DNA. The D gene is left open where the match is weak. A row's size may be missing; if present it is once, few, many or a size class.

.	15	.	TRBV5-6	TRBJ2-2	CASSFLPRGSGELFF	TGTGCCAGCAGCTTCTTACCCCGCGGGTCCGGGGAGCTGTTTTTT
.	15	.	TRBV5-4	TRBJ2-1	CASSSRAGTYNEQFF	TGTGCCAGCAGCTCCCGCGCAGGGACATACAATGAGCAGTTCTTC
TRBD1	21	.	TRBV24-1	TRBJ2-2	CATSDLPIPRDRELRTGELFF	TGTGCCACCAGTGATTTACCTATTCCCCGGGACAGGGAATTAAGGACCGGGGAGCTGTTTTTT
.	14	.	TRBV6-5	TRBJ1-2	CASSYSGGSYGYTF	TGTGCCAGCAGTTACTCTGGAGGCAGCTATGGCTACACCTTC
.	14	few	TRBV18	TRBJ2-7	CASSPRQGSYEQYF	TGTGCCAGCTCACCGCGGCAGGGGAGCTACGAGCAGTACTTC
TRBD1	14	.	TRBV5-4	TRBJ1-1	CASSWGTGFTEAFF	TGTGCCAGCAGCTGGGGGACAGGGTTTACTGAAGCTTTCTTT
.	13	.	TRBV4-2	TRBJ1-1	CASSQDLRDEAFF	TGTGCCAGCAGCCAAGATCTCCGCGATGAAGCTTTCTTT
.	13	.	TRBV29-1	TRBJ2-1	CSARLPGYNEQFF	TGCAGCGCTAGACTGCCGGGATACAATGAGCAGTTCTTC
.	14	.	TRBV3-1	TRBJ1-2	CASSLDSSSGGYTF	TGTGCCAGCAGCCTGGACAGCTCGTCTGGGGGCTACACCTTC
TRBD1	14	.	TRBV29-1	TRBJ1-1	CRAHVQGANAEAFF	TGCAGGGCCCATGTCCAGGGGGCGAACGCTGAAGCTTTCTTT